These 32 T cell receptor beta chains were sequenced from one sample in a study of post-analysis software for immune sequencing data. Notes on the study in general: Elevated frequency relative to controls characterized several TRBV segments in patients, TRBV5-6, TRBV5-1 and TRBV20-1 among them.

Built from TCR beta cDNA, the libraries had unique molecular identifiers in them. TCRdb re-called the PCR reads with MiXCR, one entry per CDR3 protein. The sample carries about half a million distinct CDR3 sequences, less than 45% recorded once. For these TCRs, the target antigens are not known. Sequenced sample: blood. The receptors shown here come from a girl under 18 with multiple sclerosis.

The chain recombines TRBV7-3 with TRBJ2-1, with D perhaps matching TRBD2 (5 bases). This CDR3 has 12 residues. Between the trimmed V and J ends, which lost 6 bases and 6 bases, there was a span of 9 bases. Germline CDR1 and CDR2: SGHTA and FQGTGA. CDR3: CASRSSTNEQFF. Here the CDR3 DNA reads TGTGCCAGCAGATCTAGCACCAATGAGCAGTTCTTC.

The rearrangement uses TRBV6-5 and TRBJ2-4, with TRBD2 identical over 12 bases. Germline V lookup: CDR1 MNHEY, CDR2 SVGAGI. The CDR3 consists of 19 residues. V gave up 0 bases and J gave up 13 bases; unmatched junction bases: 19. CDR3 sequence reads: CASSYSVSSGGAYPTQQYF. The CDR3 coding sequence is TGTGCCAGCAGTTACTCGGTATCTAGCGGGGGGGCCTACCCGACTCAGCAGTACTTC.

This clonotype was detected only a few times. The chain joins TRBV20-1 to TRBJ2-6, with D uncertain. From germline, CDR1 is DFQATT and CDR2 SNEGSKA (reference sequence). This CDR3 is built from 15 residues. V lost 6 bases, J lost 4 bases, and 16 bases lay in between. This CDR3 is CSASPSISGANVLTF. For the CDR3, the DNA is TGCAGTGCCTCGCCCTCTATTAGCGGGGCCAACGTCCTGACTTTC.

The V and J genes are TRBV6-6 and TRBJ1-5, with D unresolved. The CDR3 length is 11 residues. Deletions cut 8 bases from V and 6 bases from J, with 8 bases between. The germline V gene encodes CDR1 MNHNY and CDR2 SVGAGI (reference sequence). This chain's CDR3 is CASGLGQPQHF. Here the CDR3 DNA reads TGTGCCAGCGGACTAGGTCAGCCCCAGCATTTT.

In its sample, this clonotype was seen a few times. The chain carries TRBV20-1 and TRBJ2-3, with 12 bases identical to TRBD2. This CDR3 contains 17 residues. J gave up 0 bases and V 0 bases, and 4 bases lay outside the gene matches. Per the germline V gene, CDR1 is DFQATT and CDR2 is SNEGSKA (reference sequence). In DNA form, the CDR3 reads TGCAGTGCTAGAGACCGACTAGCGGGAGATAGCACAGATACGCAGTATTTT. Its translation is CSARDRLAGDSTDTQYF.

The V gene is TRBV5-1, the J gene TRBJ1-2, with 8 bases identical to TRBD1. CDR1 is SGHRS and CDR2 is YFSETQ in the germline V gene. V trimming: 4 bases; J trimming: 8 bases; junction bases outside the gene matches: 7. The CDR3 is 13 residues long. CDR3 protein: CASSVTGVVGYTF. The CDR3 region has the DNA TGCGCCAGCAGCGTGACAGGGGTGGTCGGCTACACCTTC.

The chain couples TRBV28 to TRBJ2-7, with D tentatively TRBD1 (6 bases). Germline V gene lookup returns CDR1 MDHEN and CDR2 SYDVKM. Trimming took off 6 bases at V and 0 bases at J, with 21 bases between the two ends. This CDR3 has 17 residues. The CDR3 DNA reads as TGTGCCAGCAGCTTCCCCGTCCTAGGGGGTTCCTCCTACGAGCAGTACTTC. Its translation: CASSFPVLGGSSYEQYF.

This clonotype was observed a handful of times. V is TRBV7-2 and J is TRBJ2-1, with a tentative D call TRBD1 (6 bases). Germline values: CDR1 SGHTA, CDR2 FQGNSA. V was shortened by 4 bases and J by 5 bases, with 9 bases between the two germline ends. This CDR3 has 13 residues. This CDR3 is CASSSGQNNEQFF. The CDR3 nucleotides are TGTGCCAGCAGCTCTGGACAGAACAATGAGCAGTTCTTC.

The gene calls are TRBV4-1 and TRBJ2-1; D gene uncertain. The V end lost 6 bases, the J end lost 12 bases, and 9 bases lay between the germline ends. This CDR3 is built from 10 residues. Per germline, CDR1 MGHRA and CDR2 YSYEKL. The CDR3 region is CASSGDGQFF. DNA for the CDR3: TGCGCCAGCAGTGGGGATGGGCAGTTCTTC.

This clonotype turned up a few times. V gene TRBV5-5 combines with J gene TRBJ2-5, with D perhaps matching TRBD2 (6 bases). With 2 bases removed from V and 13 bases from J, the gap between germline ends came to 21 bases. Germline CDR1 and CDR2: SGHKS and YYEKEE (reference sequence). This CDR3 comprises 14 residues. The CDR3 DNA sequence: TGTGCCAGCAGCTTCTCCCAGCAGGGTCAGGGAGGGTACTTC. It yields the protein CASSFSQQGQGGYF. The full variable domain, with the rest looked up from reference TRBV5-5 and TRBJ2-5, is DAGVTQSPTHLIKTRGQQVTLRCSPISGHKSVSWYQQVLGQGPQFIFQYYEKEERGRGNFPDRFSARQFPNYSSELNVNALLLGDSALYLCASSFSQQGQGGYFGPGTRLLVL.

This rearrangement joins TRBV3-1 to TRBJ2-7; possibly TRBD2 for D (6 bases). This CDR3 spans 20 amino acids. V lost 2 bases to trimming and J lost 0 bases, with 26 bases between them. The germline CDR1 and CDR2 sequences are LGHDT and YNNKEL (reference sequence). CDR3 in amino acids: CASSQSLIEVRRDVSYEQYF. As DNA, the CDR3 is TGTGCCAGCAGCCAATCCTTGATTGAAGTCCGGAGGGATGTCTCCTACGAGCAGTACTTC.

The genes are TRBV2 and TRBJ2-3, with TRBD2 as a possible D gene (5 bases). This CDR3 region has 15 residues. The V gene's germline CDR1 is SNHLY and CDR2 FYNNEI. V lost 8 bases, J lost 2 bases, and 17 bases lay in between. CDR3 in DNA: TGTGCCAGCGGAGGAAAGGGCGTTTTCACAGATACGCAGTATTTT. Protein: CASGGKGVFTDTQYF.

The chain is built from TRBV11-2 and TRBJ2-5; 7 positions agree with TRBD2. The CDR3 length is 18 residues. Germline values: CDR1 SGHAT, CDR2 FQNNGV. Trimming took 4 bases from V and 5 from J; bases not matched to a gene: 19. The CDR3 is CASSSSPKVGGSRETQYF. In nucleotides, the CDR3 is TGTGCCAGCAGCTCCTCGCCTAAAGTGGGGGGGAGTCGGGAGACCCAGTACTTC.

The chain joins TRBV3-1 to TRBJ1-4; D gene uncertain. The CDR3 runs 16 residues. Per the germline V gene, CDR1 is LGHDT and CDR2 is YNNKEL (reference sequence). Trimming removed 4 bases at V and 2 bases at J, with 14 bases between. CDR3 bases: TGTGCCAGCAGCCTCAACCTTGACACGACTAATGAAAAACTGTTTTTT. Translated: CASSLNLDTTNEKLFF.

This clonotype was recorded only once. The chain couples TRBV7-9 to TRBJ2-1, with D possibly TRBD2 on 5 matching bases. V was pared by 3 bases and J by 4 bases, with 13 bases between. The length of the CDR3 is 15 residues. From germline, CDR1 is SEHNR and CDR2 FQNEAQ (reference sequence). The CDR3 region has the DNA TGTGCCAGCAGCTTTATTCTAGCAGAATACAATGAGCAGTTCTTC. Translation gives CASSFILAEYNEQFF. The whole variable domain, filled in from reference TRBV7-9 and TRBJ2-1, reads DTGVSQNPRHKITKRGQNVTFRCDPISEHNRLYWYRQTLGQGPEFLTYFQNEAQLEKSRLLSDRFSAERPKGSFSTLEIQRTEQGDSAMYLCASSFILAEYNEQFFGPGTRLTVL.

This clonotype was observed a few times. This chain connects TRBV20-1 to TRBJ2-5, with 13 bases fitting TRBD2. V was clipped by 4 bases and J by 11 bases; unmatched bases: 10. The CDR3 loop spans 14 amino acids. Germline-derived CDR1 and CDR2 are DFQATT and SNEGSKA (reference sequence). CDR3 region: CSANGLAGAREQYF. The CDR3 DNA reads TGCAGTGCTAACGGACTAGCGGGAGCGAGGGAGCAGTACTTC.

The rearrangement joins TRBV3-1 to TRBJ1-2; D is unclear. The CDR3 length is 14 residues. V was trimmed by 3 bases and J by 3 bases, leaving 11 bases between them. Germline CDR1 reads LGHDT; CDR2 reads YNNKEL (reference sequence). CDR3 nucleotides: TGTGCCAGCAGCCACATAGGTACTGACTATGGCTACACCTTC. It codes for CASSHIGTDYGYTF.

This clonotype was counted between two and nine times. The chain carries TRBV4-3 and TRBJ2-7; 16 nucleotides agree with TRBD2. V shed 1 base, J shed 6 bases, and the junction held 6 bases outside the gene matches. The CDR3 runs to 17 residues. Germline V gene sequence: CDR1 LGHNA, CDR2 YSLEER. Here the CDR3 reads CASSQVGTSGRAREQYF. The CDR3 nucleotides read TGCGCCAGCAGCCAAGTTGGGACTAGCGGGAGGGCCCGCGAGCAGTACTTC.

This clonotype was found a few times. V gene TRBV10-3 combines with J gene TRBJ1-2, with D unresolved. The CDR3 extends over 15 amino acids. Germline V gene data show CDR1 as ENHRY and CDR2 as SYGVKD. Trimming stripped 0 bases from V and 4 bases from J, with 12 bases between. CDR3 region: CAISESQDGLYGYTF. CDR3 nucleotide sequence: TGTGCCATCAGTGAGTCCCAGGACGGACTCTATGGCTACACCTTC.

This clonotype was picked up a small number of times. The rearrangement joins TRBV6-1 to TRBJ2-7; D not certain. This CDR3 comprises 14 residues. From germline, CDR1 is MNHNS and CDR2 SASEGT. V was trimmed by 4 bases and J by 0 bases, leaving 10 bases between them. This CDR3 is CASSVDLSSYEQYF. CDR3 sequence (DNA): TGTGCCAGCAGTGTCGACTTGAGCTCCTACGAGCAGTACTTC.

The chain links TRBV15 to TRBJ1-5; 7 bases align to TRBD1. Germline V gene lookup returns CDR1 LNHNV and CDR2 YYDKDF (reference sequence). The CDR3 length is 13 residues. The V and J ends lost 5 bases and 2 bases, in that order; junction bases with no gene match: 0. The CDR3 is CATSDRGNQPQHF. DNA of the CDR3: TGTGCCACCAGCGACAGGGGCAATCAGCCCCAGCATTTT.

This clonotype occurred a few times. This chain links TRBV7-8 with TRBJ2-1; 14 bases are a match to TRBD2. Trimming at V came to 5 bases and at J to 8 bases, leaving 5 bases not matched to a gene. Germline lookup yields CDR1 SGHVS and CDR2 FQNEAQ. The CDR3 runs to 15 residues. Written as DNA, the CDR3 is TGTGCCAGCAGCCCGGGACTAGCGGGGGAATATGAGCAGTTCTTC. This translates into CASSPGLAGEYEQFF. The variable domain in full, with the rest retrieved from reference TRBV7-8 and TRBJ2-1, is GAGVSQSPRYKVAKRGQDVALRCDPISGHVSLFWYQQALGQGPEFLTYFQNEAQLDKSGLPSDRFFAERPEGSVSTLKIQRTQQEDSAVYLCASSPGLAGEYEQFFGPGTRLTVL.

V and J are TRBV24-1 and TRBJ2-5; D unresolved. V shed 5 bases and J shed 4 bases, with 10 bases lying between them. Germline assignment: CDR1 KGHDR and CDR2 SFDVKD. This CDR3 spans 13 amino acids. The CDR3 spells CATSGGVVETQYF. The CDR3 DNA reads as TGTGCCACCAGTGGTGGGGTGGTAGAGACCCAGTACTTC.

The chain is built from TRBV5-5 and TRBJ2-7; a weak D match, TRBD2 (6 bases). CDR1 and CDR2 (germline): SGHKS, YYEKEE (reference sequence). V was clipped by 6 bases and J by 7 bases, with 17 bases between them. The CDR3 spans 13 residues. In DNA, the CDR3 is TGTGCCAGCACCGACGGACTAAACAATGAGCAGTACTTC. This translates into CASTDGLNNEQYF.

This chain uses TRBV7-9 with TRBJ2-5; 8 bases are shared with TRBD2. Germline CDR1 reads SEHNR; CDR2 reads FQNEAQ (reference sequence). V lost 8 bases and J lost 1; bases outside the gene matches: 3. The CDR3 is made up of 13 amino acids. In DNA form, the CDR3 reads TGTGCCAGCGGCCTAGCGGGCCAAGAGACCCAGTACTTC. Translation: CASGLAGQETQYF.

This chain connects TRBV28 to TRBJ2-7, with 8 bases that match TRBD1. The trim removed 7 bases at V and 5 bases at J, leaving 10 bases unmatched. Germline V gives CDR1 MDHEN, CDR2 SYDVKM. CDR3 length: 14 residues. CDR3: CASIPGTGFNEQYF. DNA of the CDR3: TGTGCCAGCATCCCTGGGACAGGTTTCAACGAGCAGTACTTC.

The chain recombines TRBV29-1 with TRBJ1-2, with D hard to call. The CDR3 spans 12 residues. V lost 3 bases and J lost 4, with 9 bases in between. Germline V gene data show CDR1 as SQVTM and CDR2 as ANQGSEA. The CDR3 DNA follows: TGCAGCGTTGATCAAGCCCTCTATGGCTACACCTTC. Translation gives CSVDQALYGYTF. The full variable domain, completed using reference TRBV29-1 and TRBJ1-2, is SAVISQKPSRDICQRGTSLTIQCQVDSQVTMMFWYRQQPGQSLTLIATANQGSEATYESGFVIDKFPISRPNLTFSTLTVSNMSPEDSSIYLCSVDQALYGYTFGSGTRLTVV.

The V and J genes are TRBV27 and TRBJ2-7; 14 positions match TRBD2. Per the germline V gene, CDR1 is MNHEY and CDR2 is SMNVEV (reference sequence). This CDR3 is built from 16 residues. J was trimmed by 6 bases and V by 5 bases; bases with no gene match: 9. CDR3 sequence (DNA): TGTGCCAGCAGTGGTGGGACTAGCGGGAGATTGAGCGAGCAGTACTTC. Translation: CASSGGTSGRLSEQYF.

The chain recombines TRBV30 with TRBJ2-4; the D gene is possibly TRBD1 (5 bases). Germline V CDR1 and CDR2: GTSNPN, SVGIG (reference sequence). V was cut by 5 bases and J by 2 bases, with 7 bases left in between. CDR3 length: 12 residues. The CDR3 sequence is CAWDRTKNIQYF. CDR3 sequence (DNA): TGTGCCTGGGACAGAACCAAAAACATTCAGTACTTC.

This chain connects TRBV27 to TRBJ2-7; maybe TRBD2 (6 bases). From germline, CDR1 is MNHEY and CDR2 SMNVEV (reference sequence). The CDR3 has 14 residues. V lost 2 bases to trimming and J lost 3 bases, with 11 bases between them. CDR3 sequence reads: CASSLTGLGYEQYF. CDR3 in DNA: TGTGCCAGCAGTTTAACGGGACTGGGCTACGAGCAGTACTTC.

The CDR3 region has the DNA TGTGCCAGCAGCATCGCAGGGGGCTACAATGAGCAGTTCTTC. Protein product: CASSIAGGYNEQFF. The rearrangement uses TRBV3-1 and TRBJ2-1; TRBD1 matches 7 bases. Trimming removed 5 bases from V and 3 bases from J; junction bases left unmatched: 4. Per the germline V gene, CDR1 is LGHDT and CDR2 is YNNKEL (reference sequence). CDR3 size: 14 residues.

V gene TRBV14 combines with J gene TRBJ2-1; the match to TRBD2 covers 10 bases. The V and J ends lost 6 bases and 5 bases, in that order; junction bases with no gene match: 7. Germline values: CDR1 SGHDN, CDR2 FVKESK. The CDR3 extends over 15 amino acids. CDR3 sequence: CASRKTSGKNNEQFF. The CDR3 DNA is TGTGCCAGCAGGAAAACTAGCGGGAAGAACAATGAGCAGTTCTTC.